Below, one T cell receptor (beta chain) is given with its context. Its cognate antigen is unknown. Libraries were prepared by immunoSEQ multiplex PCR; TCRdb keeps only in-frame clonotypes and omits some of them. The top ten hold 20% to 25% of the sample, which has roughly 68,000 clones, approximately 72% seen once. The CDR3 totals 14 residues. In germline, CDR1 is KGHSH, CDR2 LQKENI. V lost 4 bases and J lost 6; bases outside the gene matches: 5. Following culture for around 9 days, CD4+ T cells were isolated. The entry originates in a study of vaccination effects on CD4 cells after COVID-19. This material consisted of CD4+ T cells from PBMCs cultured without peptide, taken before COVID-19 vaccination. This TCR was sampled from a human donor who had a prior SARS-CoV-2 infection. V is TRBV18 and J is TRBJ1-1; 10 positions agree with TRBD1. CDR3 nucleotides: TGTGCCAGCTCACAGGGACAGGGGTTGGCTGAAGCTTTCTTT. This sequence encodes CASSQGQGLAEAFF. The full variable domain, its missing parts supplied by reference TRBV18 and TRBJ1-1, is NAGVMQNPRHLVRRRGQEARLRCSPMKGHSHVYWYRQLPEEGLKFMVYLQKENIIDESGMPKERFSAEFPKEGPSILRIQQVVRGDSAAYFCASSQGQGLAEAFFGQGTRLTVV.